These 8 T cell receptor beta chains were all obtained from the same sample, sequenced in a study of blood T cell repertoires in COVID-19. Repertoires were generated with immunoSEQ multiplex PCR, while TCRdb's copy carries only in-frame clones and drops some. In the table there are about 260,000 clones, more than 75% of which are singletons. Sequencing was performed on peripheral blood. The receptors come from a woman aged 60-75 years with COVID-19, enrolled during active disease.

The chain has TRBV6-6 and TRBJ1-2; no definite D call. CDR1 and CDR2 (germline): MNHNY, SVGAGI (reference sequence). The CDR3 consists of 14 residues. V was pared by 2 bases and J by 3 bases, with 10 bases between. The CDR3 sequence is CASSYVSDDYGYTF. CDR3 in DNA: TGTGCCAGCAGTTACGTTTCAGATGACTATGGCTACACCTTC.

This clone was seen a single time. The J gene is TRBJ2-7, the V gene TRBV7-9; D is unresolved. The CDR3 consists of 12 residues. The germline CDR1 and CDR2 sequences are SEHNR and FQNEAQ (reference sequence). V was pared by 4 bases and J by 3 bases, with 7 bases between. The CDR3 coding sequence is TGTGCCAGCAGCTCCTCAGTCTACGAGCAGTACTTC. Its translation: CASSSSVYEQYF.

This clone was recorded once. This rearrangement joins TRBV11-2 to TRBJ2-5; possible D gene TRBD2, 5 bases. V was trimmed by 0 bases and J by 7 bases, leaving 12 bases between them. In germline, CDR1 is SGHAT, CDR2 FQNNGV. The CDR3 totals 14 residues. The CDR3 nucleotides are TGTGCCAGCAGCTTAGAGCGGGTTCCGGGGACCCAGTACTTC. Its protein is CASSLERVPGTQYF.

For the CDR3, the DNA is TGTGCCAGCAGTCTCAACACCGGGACAGGGGTCACAGATACGCAGTATTTT. Amino acid sequence: CASSLNTGTGVTDTQYF. The rearrangement links TRBV6-6 to TRBJ2-3; 10 nucleotides line up with TRBD1. This CDR3 contains 17 residues. The V segment lost 5 bases and the J segment 2 bases; nucleotides outside the gene matches: 10. CDR1 MNHNY and CDR2 SVGAGI come from the germline V gene (reference sequence).

The CDR3 loop is CASSFSPAGGEQYF. CDR3 coding DNA: TGTGCCAGCAGCTTTTCACCCGCGGGCGGGGAGCAGTACTTC. The V call is TRBV13, the J call TRBJ2-7, with D maybe TRBD2 (5 bases). Trimming removed 3 bases at V and 7 bases at J, with 16 bases between. This CDR3 comprises 14 residues. CDR1 and CDR2 (germline): PRHDT, FYEKMQ (reference sequence).

In this sample, this clone turned up once. The CDR3 sequence is CASSPGLRTGELFF. For the CDR3, the DNA is TGTGCCAGCAGCCCGGGGTTGAGGACCGGGGAGCTGTTTTTT. The chain links TRBV27 to TRBJ2-2, with D perhaps matching TRBD2 (5 bases). The V end was cut by 6 bases, the J end by 5 bases, with 13 bases between. The CDR3 totals 14 residues. Germline loops: CDR1 MNHEY, CDR2 SMNVEV (reference sequence).

The chain uses TRBV30 and TRBJ2-1; D call uncertain. Germline assignment: CDR1 GTSNPN and CDR2 SVGIG (reference sequence). Trimming stripped 0 bases from V and 7 bases from J, with 10 bases between. CDR3 length: 13 amino acids. The CDR3 here is CAWSVNLENEQFF. Written as DNA, the CDR3 is TGTGCCTGGAGTGTGAATCTGGAGAATGAGCAGTTCTTC.

This clone was counted a single time. The CDR3 spells CASSIDAGGVVNEQFF. Here the CDR3 DNA reads TGTGCCAGTAGTATAGATGCGGGAGGAGTCGTAAATGAGCAGTTCTTC. The V call is TRBV19, the J call TRBJ2-1, with TRBD2 identical over 8 bases. Trimming cost V 0 bases and J 7 bases; bases outside gene matches: 8. Germline values: CDR1 LNHDA, CDR2 SQIVND (reference sequence). CDR3 length equals 16 residues.